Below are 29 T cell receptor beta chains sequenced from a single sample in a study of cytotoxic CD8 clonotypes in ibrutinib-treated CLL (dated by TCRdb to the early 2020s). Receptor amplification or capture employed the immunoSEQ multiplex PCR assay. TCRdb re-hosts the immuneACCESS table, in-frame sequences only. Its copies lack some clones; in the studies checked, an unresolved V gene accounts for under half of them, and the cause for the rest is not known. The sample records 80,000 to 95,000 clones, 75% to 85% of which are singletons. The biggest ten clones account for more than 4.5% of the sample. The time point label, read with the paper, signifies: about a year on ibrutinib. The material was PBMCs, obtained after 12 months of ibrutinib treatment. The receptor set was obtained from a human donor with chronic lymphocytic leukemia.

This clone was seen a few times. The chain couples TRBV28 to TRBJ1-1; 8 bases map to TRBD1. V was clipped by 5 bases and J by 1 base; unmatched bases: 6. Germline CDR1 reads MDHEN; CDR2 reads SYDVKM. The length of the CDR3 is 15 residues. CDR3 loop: CASSLTGAGNTEAFF. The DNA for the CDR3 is TGTGCCAGCAGTCTGACAGGGGCTGGGAACACTGAAGCTTTCTTT.

CDR3: CASSQGAGNTIYF. CDR3 nucleotide sequence: TGTGCCAGCTCGCAGGGGGCTGGAAACACCATATATTTT. The chain couples TRBV18 to TRBJ1-3, with TRBD1 matching 7 bases. The CDR3 has 13 residues. V was clipped by 6 bases and J by 2 bases; unmatched bases: 1. Germline V gives CDR1 KGHSH, CDR2 LQKENI.

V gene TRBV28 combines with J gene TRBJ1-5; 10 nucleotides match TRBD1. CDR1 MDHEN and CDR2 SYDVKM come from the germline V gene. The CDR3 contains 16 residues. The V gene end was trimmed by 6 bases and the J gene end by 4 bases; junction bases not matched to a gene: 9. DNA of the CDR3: TGTGCCAGCAGATACCGGGACAGGGGAAGGAATCAGCCCCAGCATTTT. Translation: CASRYRDRGRNQPQHF.

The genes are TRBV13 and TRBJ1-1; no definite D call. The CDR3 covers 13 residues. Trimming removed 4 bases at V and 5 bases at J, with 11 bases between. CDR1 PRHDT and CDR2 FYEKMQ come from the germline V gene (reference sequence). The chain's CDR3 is CASSSRRATEAFF. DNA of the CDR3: TGTGCCAGCAGCTCCCGTAGGGCGACTGAAGCTTTCTTT.

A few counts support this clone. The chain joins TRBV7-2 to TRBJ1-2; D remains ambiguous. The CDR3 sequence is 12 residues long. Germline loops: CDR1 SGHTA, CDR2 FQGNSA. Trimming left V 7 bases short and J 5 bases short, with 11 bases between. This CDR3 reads CASTPGGYGYTF. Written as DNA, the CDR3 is TGTGCCAGCACCCCGGGAGGGTATGGCTACACCTTC.

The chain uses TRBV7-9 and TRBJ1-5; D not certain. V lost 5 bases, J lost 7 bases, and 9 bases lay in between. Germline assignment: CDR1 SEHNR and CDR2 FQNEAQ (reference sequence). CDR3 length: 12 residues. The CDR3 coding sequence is TGTGCCAGCAGCCCCGGGAGGCAGCCCCAGCATTTT. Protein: CASSPGRQPQHF.

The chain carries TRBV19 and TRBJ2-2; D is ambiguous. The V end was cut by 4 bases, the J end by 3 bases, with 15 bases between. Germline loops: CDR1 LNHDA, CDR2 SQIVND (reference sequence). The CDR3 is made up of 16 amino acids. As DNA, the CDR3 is TGTGCCAGTAGTACGGGCCCCGGTTGGGACACCGGGGAGCTGTTTTTT. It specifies CASSTGPGWDTGELFF.

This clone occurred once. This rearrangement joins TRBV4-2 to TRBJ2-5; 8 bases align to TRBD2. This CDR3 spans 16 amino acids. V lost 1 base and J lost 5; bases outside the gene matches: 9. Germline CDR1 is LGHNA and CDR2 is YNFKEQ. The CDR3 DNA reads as TGTGCCAGCAGCCAAGGTGGGGTAGCGGGAAGGGAGACCCAGTACTTC. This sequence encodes CASSQGGVAGRETQYF.

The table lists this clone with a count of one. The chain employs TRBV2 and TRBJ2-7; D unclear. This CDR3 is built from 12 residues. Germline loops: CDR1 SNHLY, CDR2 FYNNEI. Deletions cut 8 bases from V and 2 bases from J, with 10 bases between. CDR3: CASGAVTYEQYF. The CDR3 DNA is TGTGCCAGCGGCGCTGTAACCTACGAGCAGTACTTC.

The CDR3 reads CASSQDRWKLFF. As DNA, the CDR3 is TGTGCCAGCAGTCAAGACAGGTGGAAACTGTTTTTT. The rearrangement uses TRBV6-5 and TRBJ1-4, with D maybe TRBD1 (6 bases). Trimming pared 5 bases from V and 11 bases from J, leaving 12 bases between. This CDR3 has 12 amino acids. Germline CDR1 and CDR2: MNHEY and SVGAGI.

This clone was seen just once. As DNA, the CDR3 is TGTGCCAGCAGCTCGCAGGACAGGGCTAATGAAAAACTGTTTTTT. It translates to CASSSQDRANEKLFF. The chain recombines TRBV5-4 with TRBJ1-4; 8 positions agree with TRBD1. Germline lookup yields CDR1 SGHNT and CDR2 YYREEE (reference sequence). Trimming removed 3 bases from V and 3 bases from J; junction bases left unmatched: 4. The CDR3 is 15 residues long.

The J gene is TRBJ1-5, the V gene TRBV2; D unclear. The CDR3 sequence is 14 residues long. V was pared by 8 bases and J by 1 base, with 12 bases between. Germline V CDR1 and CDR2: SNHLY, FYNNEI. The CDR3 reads CASGQTGSNQPQHF. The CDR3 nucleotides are TGTGCCAGCGGGCAAACGGGCAGCAATCAGCCCCAGCATTTT.

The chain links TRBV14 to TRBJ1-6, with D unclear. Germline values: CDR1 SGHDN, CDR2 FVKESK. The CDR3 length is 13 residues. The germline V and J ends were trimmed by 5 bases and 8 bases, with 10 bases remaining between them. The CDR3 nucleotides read TGTGCCAGCAGCACACGACCCGATTCACCCCTCCACTTT. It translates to CASSTRPDSPLHF.

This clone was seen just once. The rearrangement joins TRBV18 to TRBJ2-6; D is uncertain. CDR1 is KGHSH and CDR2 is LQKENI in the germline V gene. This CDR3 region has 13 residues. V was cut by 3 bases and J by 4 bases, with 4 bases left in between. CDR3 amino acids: CASSPWGANVLTF. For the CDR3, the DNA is TGTGCCAGCTCACCTTGGGGGGCCAACGTCCTGACTTTC.

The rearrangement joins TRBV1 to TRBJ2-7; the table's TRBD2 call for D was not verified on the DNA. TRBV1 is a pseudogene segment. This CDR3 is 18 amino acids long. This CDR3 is CTSSLGGERRGLHYEQYF. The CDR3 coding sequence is TGCACCAGCAGCCTTGGGGGGGAGCGGAGGGGCCTGCACTACGAGCAGTACTTC.

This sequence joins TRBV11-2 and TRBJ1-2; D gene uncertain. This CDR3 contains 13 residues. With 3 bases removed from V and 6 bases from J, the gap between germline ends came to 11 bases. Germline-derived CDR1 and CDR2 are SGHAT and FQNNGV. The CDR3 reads CASSLERWDGYTF. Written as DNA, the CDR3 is TGTGCCAGCAGCTTGGAACGATGGGATGGCTACACCTTC.

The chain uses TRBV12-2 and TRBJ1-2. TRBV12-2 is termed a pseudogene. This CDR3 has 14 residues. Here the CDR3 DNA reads TGTGCAAGTCGCAGGACTGGGAGCCACTATGGCTACACCTTC. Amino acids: CASRRTGSHYGYTF.

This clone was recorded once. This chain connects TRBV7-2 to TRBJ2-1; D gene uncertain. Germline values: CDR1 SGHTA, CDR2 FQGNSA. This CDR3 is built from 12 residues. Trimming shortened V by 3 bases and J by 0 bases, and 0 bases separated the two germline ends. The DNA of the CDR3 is TGTGCCAGCAGCTTCTCCTACAATGAGCAGTTCTTC. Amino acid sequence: CASSFSYNEQFF.

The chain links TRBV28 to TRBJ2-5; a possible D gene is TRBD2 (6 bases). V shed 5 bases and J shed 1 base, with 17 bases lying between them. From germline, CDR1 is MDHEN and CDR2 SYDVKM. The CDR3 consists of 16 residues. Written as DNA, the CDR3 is TGTGCCAGCAGTCCCAAACTAGTGGGGGGCCAAGAGACCCAGTACTTC. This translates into CASSPKLVGGQETQYF. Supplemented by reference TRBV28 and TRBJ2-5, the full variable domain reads DVKVTQSSRYLVKRTGEKVFLECVQDMDHENMFWYRQDPGLGLRLIYFSYDVKMKEKGDIPEGYSVSREKKERFSLILESASTNQTSMYLCASSPKLVGGQETQYFGPGTRLLVL.

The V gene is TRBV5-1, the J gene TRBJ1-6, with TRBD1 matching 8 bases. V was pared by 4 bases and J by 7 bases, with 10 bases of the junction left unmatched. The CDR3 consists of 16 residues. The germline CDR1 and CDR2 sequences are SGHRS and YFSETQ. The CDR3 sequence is CASSPLGQGPNSPLHF. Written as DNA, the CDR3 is TGCGCCAGCAGCCCCCTCGGACAGGGCCCCAATTCACCCCTCCACTTT.

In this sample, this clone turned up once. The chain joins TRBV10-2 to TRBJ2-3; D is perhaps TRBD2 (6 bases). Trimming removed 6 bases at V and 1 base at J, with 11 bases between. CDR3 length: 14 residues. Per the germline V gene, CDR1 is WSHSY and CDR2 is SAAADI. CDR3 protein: CASRTPGGTDTQYF. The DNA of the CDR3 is TGCGCCAGCAGGACACCGGGGGGCACAGATACGCAGTATTTT.

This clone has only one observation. Here the CDR3 reads CASSTTGLAGAREQYF. CDR3 sequence (DNA): TGTGCCAGTAGTACCACCGGACTAGCGGGAGCCCGCGAGCAGTACTTC. V gene TRBV19 combines with J gene TRBJ2-7, with 13 bases matching TRBD2. V dropped 4 bases and J dropped 6; count of bases not matched to a gene: 9. This CDR3 contains 16 residues. Germline CDR1 LNHDA, CDR2 SQIVND (reference sequence).

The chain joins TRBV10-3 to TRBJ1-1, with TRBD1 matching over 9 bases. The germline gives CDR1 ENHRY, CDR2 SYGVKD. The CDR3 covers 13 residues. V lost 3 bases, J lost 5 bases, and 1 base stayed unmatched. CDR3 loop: CAISEDRGTEAFF. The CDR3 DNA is TGTGCCATCAGTGAAGACAGGGGGACTGAAGCTTTCTTT.

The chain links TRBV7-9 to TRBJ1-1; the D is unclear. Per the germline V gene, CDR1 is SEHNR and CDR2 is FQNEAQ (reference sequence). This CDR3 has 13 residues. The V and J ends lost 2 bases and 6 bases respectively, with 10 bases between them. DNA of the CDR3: TGTGCCAGCAGCTTAATCGGAAGCGCTGAAGCTTTCTTT. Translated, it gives CASSLIGSAEAFF.

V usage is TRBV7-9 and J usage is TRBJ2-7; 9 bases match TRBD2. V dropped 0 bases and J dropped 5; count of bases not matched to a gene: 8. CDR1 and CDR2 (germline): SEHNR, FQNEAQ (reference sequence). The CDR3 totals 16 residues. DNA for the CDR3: TGTGCCAGCAGCTTAGCGTTCGGTAGCGGGAGTGACGAGCAGTACTTC. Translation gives CASSLAFGSGSDEQYF. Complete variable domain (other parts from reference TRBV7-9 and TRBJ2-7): DTGVSQNPRHKITKRGQNVTFRCDPISEHNRLYWYRQTLGQGPEFLTYFQNEAQLEKSRLLSDRFSAERPKGSFSTLEIQRTEQGDSAMYLCASSLAFGSGSDEQYFGPGTRLTVT.

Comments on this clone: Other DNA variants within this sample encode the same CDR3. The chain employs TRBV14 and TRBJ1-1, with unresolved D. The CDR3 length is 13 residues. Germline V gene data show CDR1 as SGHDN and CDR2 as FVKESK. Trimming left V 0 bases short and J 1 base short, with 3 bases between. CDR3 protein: CASSQDQNTEAFF. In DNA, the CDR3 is TGTGCCAGCAGCCAAGACCAGAACACTGAAGCTTTCTTT. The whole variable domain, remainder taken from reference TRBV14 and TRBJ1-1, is EAGVTQFPSHSVIEKGQTVTLRCDPISGHDNLYWYRRVMGKEIKFLLHFVKESKQDESGMPNNRFLAERTGGTYSTLKVQPAELEDSGVYFCASSQDQNTEAFFGQGTRLTVV.

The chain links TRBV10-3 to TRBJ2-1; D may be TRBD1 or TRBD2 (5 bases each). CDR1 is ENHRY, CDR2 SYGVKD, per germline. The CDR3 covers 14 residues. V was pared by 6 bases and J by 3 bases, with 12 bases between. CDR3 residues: CAISPGASYNEQFF. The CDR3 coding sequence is TGTGCCATCAGCCCCGGGGCTAGCTACAATGAGCAGTTCTTC.

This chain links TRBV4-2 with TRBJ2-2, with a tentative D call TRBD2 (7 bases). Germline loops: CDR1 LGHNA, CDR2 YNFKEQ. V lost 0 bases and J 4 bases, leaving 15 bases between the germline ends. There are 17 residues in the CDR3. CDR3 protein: CASSQEEGEGPTGELFF. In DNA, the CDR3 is TGTGCCAGCAGCCAAGAGGAGGGGGAGGGCCCCACCGGGGAGCTGTTTTTT.

CDR3 nucleotide sequence: TGTGCCAGCTGGTTGGGGGCGGACACCGGGGAGCTGTTTTTT. Protein sequence: CASWLGADTGELFF. The V gene is TRBV2, the J gene TRBJ2-2, with D perhaps TRBD1 (6 bases). The V and J ends lost 8 bases and 3 bases respectively, with 13 bases between them. Germline CDR1 and CDR2: SNHLY and FYNNEI. CDR3 size: 14 residues.